A selection of T cell receptor beta chains follows, all from one sample in a study of vaccination effects on CD4 cells after COVID-19. Repertoires were generated with immunoSEQ multiplex PCR, while TCRdb's copy carries only in-frame clones and drops some. The sample records about 45,000 clones, roughly 75% being singletons. Their recognized antigens are unknown. The material sequenced was CD4+ T cells from PBMCs cultured with a peptide pool, taken before COVID-19 vaccination. Every receptor here comes from a human donor who had a prior SARS-CoV-2 infection. Both conserved end residues are part of each CDR3. The D gene is left open where the match is weak. For some rows the clone size is stated as once, few or many, or as a class when expanded; others skip it.

>NA|TRBJ2-2|NA|TRBV5-6
TGTGCCAGCAGCCCCTTCACCGGGGAGCTGTTTTTT
CASSPFTGELFF
>NA|TRBJ2-4|NA|TRBV9
TGTGCCAGCAGCGCCGAGGGGGGACAGTTCAACATTCAGTACTTC
CASSAEGGQFNIQYF
>NA|TRBJ2-5|TRBD2|TRBV29-1
TGCAGCGGTGGAAGCGGACTAGCGGGAGAGACCCAGTACTTC
CSGGSGLAGETQYF
>few|TRBJ2-5|NA|TRBV11-2
TGTGCCAGCAGCTTTAGCCCTCAAGAGACCCAGTACTTC
CASSFSPQETQYF
>NA|TRBJ1-1|NA|TRBV5-6
TGTGCCAGCAGCGGAGACCCGAACACTGAAGCTTTCTTT
CASSGDPNTEAFF
>NA|TRBJ1-2|NA|TRBV19
TGTGCCAGTAGTATAACAGGCTATGGCTACACCTTC
CASSITGYGYTF
>NA|TRBJ1-5|NA|TRBV24-1
TGTGCCACCAGTGACCCCACAGTAGCAGTGGGGCCCCAGCATTTT
CATSDPTVAVGPQHF
>few|TRBJ1-1|NA|TRBV5-1
TGCGCCAGCAGGGAACGGACAGATGAAGCTTTCTTT
CASRERTDEAFF
>NA|TRBJ2-1|NA|TRBV27
TGTGCCAGCGCCTCCGGGACCCTGAGGAATGAGCAGTTCTTC
CASASGTLRNEQFF
>once|TRBJ1-1|TRBD1|TRBV4-1
TGCGCCAGCAGCCTTTCTCCCGGGACAGGCTCGGCTTTCTTT
CASSLSPGTGSAFF
>NA|TRBJ2-2|NA|TRBV19
TGTGCCAGTAGTCCCTGGTGGGACTCATACACCGGGGAGCTGTTTTTT
CASSPWWDSYTGELFF
>NA|TRBJ2-7|TRBD1|TRBV9
TGTGCCAGCAGCGTAAGGGCACAGGGGGCTACCGAGCAGTACTTC
CASSVRAQGATEQYF
>NA|TRBJ2-7|NA|TRBV5-1
TGCGCCAGCAGCAAACAGAGTGCGGTCCTCTACGAGCAGTACTTC
CASSKQSAVLYEQYF
>NA|TRBJ2-3|NA|TRBV7-2
TGTGCCAGCAGCGCCGGAGGGGATGGCACAGATACGCAGTATTTT
CASSAGGDGTDTQYF
>NA|TRBJ2-7|TRBD1|TRBV5-1
TGCGCCAGCAGCTTAGTCCCGGGACAGGGTGGAGGCTACGAGCAGTACTTC
CASSLVPGQGGGYEQYF
>NA|TRBJ2-3|NA|TRBV5-6
TGTGCCAGCAGCTTGGATCCGAAACGGCGGGCAGATACGCAGTATTTT
CASSLDPKRRADTQYF
>NA|TRBJ2-1|TRBD1|TRBV5-1
TGCGCCAGCAGCCGCGGACAGGGGTACAATGAGCAGTTCTTC
CASSRGQGYNEQFF
>NA|TRBJ1-4|NA|TRBV3-1/TRBV3-2
TGTGCCAGCAGCCCGCGGGGGCGCTTATTCAGGGATGAAAAACTGTTTTTT
CASSPRGRLFRDEKLFF
>many|TRBJ2-5|TRBD1|TRBV2
TGTGCCAGCGTTGGGGACAGGGGAGAGACCCAGTACTTC
CASVGDRGETQYF
>NA|TRBJ2-7|TRBD1|TRBV11-3
TGTGCCAGCAGGTACCGGGACAGGGACTACGAGCAGTACTTC
CASRYRDRDYEQYF
>NA|TRBJ1-5|NA|TRBV10-3
TGTGCCATCAGTGAGATGGGGCTGAGCAATCAGCCCCAGCATTTT
CAISEMGLSNQPQHF
>NA|TRBJ1-2|NA|TRBV10-3
TGTGCCATCAGTGGGAGCAGGGCGGGGAGCTATGGCTACACCTTC
CAISGSRAGSYGYTF
>NA|TRBJ2-1|NA|TRBV7-6
TGTGCCAGCAGCTACGGGGCCCGCCCCGGGACCTACAATGAGCAGTTCTTC
CASSYGARPGTYNEQFF
>few|TRBJ2-7|TRBD2|TRBV27
TGTGCCAGCAGACGGGAGGCTAGCGGGCGAAACTACGAGCAGTACTTC
CASRREASGRNYEQYF
>few|TRBJ1-1|NA|TRBV14
TGTGCCAGCAGCCGGATCCGGGACCACTCTGAAGCTTTCTTT
CASSRIRDHSEAFF
>few|TRBJ1-5|NA|TRBV19
TGTGCCAGTCGAGACATCAGGGGAGGTCAGCCCCAGCATTTT
CASRDIRGGQPQHF
>NA|TRBJ2-7|NA|TRBV6-1
TGTGCCAGCAGTGAAGTTAGGTACGAGCAGTACTTC
CASSEVRYEQYF
>NA|TRBJ2-5|NA|TRBV7-2
TGTGCCAGCAGCTTCAATAAGGGCGCGGGAGAGACCCAGTACTTC
CASSFNKGAGETQYF
>NA|TRBJ2-7|NA|TRBV27
TGTGCCAGCAGCCCAGACAGCTACTCCTACGAGCAGTACTTC
CASSPDSYSYEQYF
>NA|TRBJ1-2|NA|TRBV5-5
TGTGCCAGCAGCTTGCTGGGGGGAGAAAGTGGCTACACCTTC
CASSLLGGESGYTF
>NA|TRBJ1-6|NA|TRBV2
TGTGCCAGCAGTCCCGAGACGGTTGGGAATTCACCCCTCCACTTT
CASSPETVGNSPLHF
>NA|TRBJ2-7|NA|TRBV9
TGTGCCAGCAGCGTACACGGGGGCGAGCAGTACTTC
CASSVHGGEQYF
>NA|TRBJ1-2|NA|TRBV7-8
TGTGCCAGCAGCTTTTTCTTAGAAGATGGCTACACCTTC
CASSFFLEDGYTF